Below, 20 T cell receptor beta chains from the same sample are listed, as sequenced in a study of cytomegalovirus exposure and HLA in healthy donors. PCR employed 60 Vbeta and 13 Jbeta primers. Clones were sequenced by immunoSEQ multiplex PCR, and TCRdb holds only the in-frame ones, with some missing. This table holds 200,000 or so clones, approximately 78% found once. The sequenced sample consisted of PBMCs. These receptors were taken from a woman aged 40 to 50 in good health and CMV-seronegative.

J is TRBJ2-5 and V is TRBV4-2; D may be TRBD1 (5 bases). This CDR3 is 14 amino acids long. The ends were cut back, 5 bases at V and 5 bases at J, with 15 bases in the middle. The germline V gene encodes CDR1 LGHNA and CDR2 YNFKEQ. CDR3 sequence (DNA): TGTGCCAGCAGCATCCGTAGGGGTCCTGAGACCCAGTACTTC. This sequence encodes CASSIRRGPETQYF.

This clone was counted only a few times. The V gene is TRBV4-1, the J gene TRBJ2-7; tentatively, D is TRBD1 (5 bases). Germline V gene lookup returns CDR1 MGHRA and CDR2 YSYEKL. The CDR3 has 15 amino acids. V lost 2 bases and J lost 4, with 15 bases in between. CDR3 amino acids: CASSQQAQGSYEQYF. CDR3 in DNA: TGCGCCAGCAGCCAACAGGCTCAGGGCAGTTACGAGCAGTACTTC.

The CDR3 loop is CASSQAPGLAGNEQFF. CDR3 sequence (DNA): TGTGCCAGCAGCCAAGCGCCGGGACTAGCGGGTAATGAGCAGTTCTTC. The J gene is TRBJ2-1, the V gene TRBV4-2, with TRBD2 matching over 12 bases. Trimming removed 1 base from V and 7 bases from J; junction bases left unmatched: 5. This CDR3 is built from 16 residues. From germline, CDR1 is LGHNA and CDR2 YNFKEQ.

The rearrangement links TRBV28 to TRBJ1-1; no firm D call. The CDR3 runs 12 residues. Germline CDR1 is MDHEN and CDR2 is SYDVKM. V was cut by 6 bases and J by 5 bases, with 10 bases left in between. The CDR3 is CASRPGKTEAFF. In DNA form, the CDR3 reads TGTGCCAGCAGACCCGGTAAGACTGAAGCTTTCTTT.

This chain uses TRBV29-1 with TRBJ2-1; 8 bases map to TRBD1. The germline gives CDR1 SQVTM, CDR2 ANQGSEA. The CDR3 totals 14 residues. Trimming cost V 4 bases and J 4 bases; bases outside gene matches: 6. The CDR3 bases are TGCAGCGTTGGAGGACAGGGCTCGTACAATGAGCAGTTCTTC. This gives the protein CSVGGQGSYNEQFF.

The chain is built from TRBV7-2 and TRBJ1-1; D gene unclear. V was cut by 5 bases and J by 7 bases, with 8 bases left in between. Germline V lookup: CDR1 SGHTA, CDR2 FQGNSA. CDR3 length: 11 amino acids. The CDR3 region has the DNA TGTGCCAGCAGCCTCCAGTATGAAGCTTTCTTT. This sequence encodes CASSLQYEAFF.

The chain combines TRBV6-5 with TRBJ2-7; 10 bases are a match to TRBD2. After removal of 2 bases from V and 3 bases from J, the junction contained 4 bases not matched to a gene. CDR1 and CDR2 (germline): MNHEY, SVGAGI. There are 15 residues in the CDR3. CDR3 DNA sequence: TGTGCCAGCAGTTACCCTGGGACTAGCGTCTACGAGCAGTACTTC. Protein: CASSYPGTSVYEQYF.

The chain is built from TRBV27 and TRBJ1-5, with a possible D match to TRBD1 (5 bases). Germline CDR1 reads MNHEY; CDR2 reads SMNVEV (reference sequence). The CDR3 extends over 15 amino acids. V lost 4 bases, J lost 3 bases, and 13 bases lay in between. The CDR3 DNA reads as TGTGCCAGCAGTTCACAGGAGACTCACAATCAGCCCCAGCATTTT. This codes for CASSSQETHNQPQHF.

This clone appeared once. This chain links TRBV7-9 with TRBJ2-3; the match to TRBD1 covers 7 bases. Per germline, CDR1 SEHNR and CDR2 FQNEAQ (reference sequence). The CDR3 loop spans 16 amino acids. The trim removed 5 bases at V and 4 bases at J, leaving 12 bases unmatched. In DNA, the CDR3 is TGTGCCAGCAGCCTAATCACAGGGGCTCCCCCAGATACGCAGTATTTT. Its protein is CASSLITGAPPDTQYF.

The chain combines TRBV9 with TRBJ2-3, with TRBD2 matching over 7 bases. CDR1 and CDR2 (germline): SGDLS, YYNGEE. V lost 0 bases to trimming and J lost 1 base; unmatched junction nucleotides: 2. This CDR3 has 15 residues. The DNA of the CDR3 is TGTGCCAGCAGCGTAGGGGGAGGGGGCACAGATACGCAGTATTTT. Protein: CASSVGGGGTDTQYF.

J is TRBJ2-3 and V is TRBV7-7; the match to TRBD2 covers 11 bases. This CDR3 is built from 15 residues. Germline trimming cut 1 base from V and 4 bases from J; bases unmatched to any gene: 1. Per germline, CDR1 SSHAT and CDR2 FNYEAQ (reference sequence). Here the CDR3 reads CASSLVAGGADTQYF. CDR3 coding DNA: TGTGCCAGCAGCTTAGTAGCGGGAGGGGCAGATACGCAGTATTTT.

The chain carries TRBV7-2 and TRBJ1-2; D is undetermined. CDR3 length: 16 amino acids. The ends were cut back, 1 base at V and 5 bases at J, with 17 bases in the middle. Germline-derived CDR1 and CDR2 are SGHTA and FQGNSA. The CDR3 DNA sequence: TGTGCCAGCAGCTTAGAGGGAGCCCTATTAGCTTATGGCTACACCTTC. Translated, it gives CASSLEGALLAYGYTF.

The rearrangement uses TRBV28 and TRBJ1-2; tentatively, D is TRBD1 (6 bases). CDR3 length: 16 amino acids. V lost 5 bases and J 6 bases, leaving 22 bases between the germline ends. Germline CDR1 reads MDHEN; CDR2 reads SYDVKM. This chain's CDR3 is CASSLGQRRRQNGYTF. The CDR3 nucleotides are TGTGCCAGCAGTCTCGGACAGAGAAGAAGACAAAATGGCTACACCTTC.

The J gene is TRBJ1-1, the V gene TRBV18; D is perhaps TRBD1 (5 bases). Trimming pared 6 bases from V and 6 bases from J, leaving 23 bases between. Germline values: CDR1 KGHSH, CDR2 LQKENI. The CDR3 consists of 16 residues. DNA for the CDR3: TGTGCCAGCTCCTCCCGCCAAGGGGCAGGGTTGGCTGAAGCTTTCTTT. Translation: CASSSRQGAGLAEAFF.

The J gene is TRBJ2-2, the V gene TRBV4-1; 10 bases agree with TRBD2. J gave up 5 bases and V 4 bases, and 7 bases lay outside the gene matches. This CDR3 region has 16 residues. Germline CDR1 is MGHRA and CDR2 is YSYEKL. CDR3 region: CASSLEAGGPTGELFF. The CDR3 DNA is TGCGCCAGCAGCCTCGAAGCGGGAGGGCCGACCGGGGAGCTGTTTTTT.

This chain joins TRBV5-1 and TRBJ2-7; TRBD2 aligns across 10 bases. Germline trimming cut 4 bases from V and 5 bases from J; bases unmatched to any gene: 6. The CDR3 contains 14 residues. Germline V gene sequence: CDR1 SGHRS, CDR2 YFSETQ. The DNA for the CDR3 is TGCGCCAGCAGCCCAGGACTAGCGGAAGACGAGCAGTACTTC. Protein: CASSPGLAEDEQYF.

The chain joins TRBV5-4 to TRBJ2-3; 11 bases line up with TRBD2. Germline CDR1 reads SGHNT; CDR2 reads YYREEE (reference sequence). J was trimmed by 5 bases and V by 0 bases; bases with no gene match: 8. This CDR3 is 17 amino acids long. The CDR3 reads CASSLGLAGGGGDTQYF. The CDR3 nucleotides are TGTGCCAGCAGCTTGGGCCTAGCGGGAGGAGGGGGAGATACGCAGTATTTT.

The rearrangement joins TRBV2 to TRBJ1-2; TRBD1 might be the D (6 bases). Trimming took off 5 bases at V and 6 bases at J, with 10 bases between the two ends. In germline, CDR1 is SNHLY, CDR2 FYNNEI. The CDR3 is 12 amino acids. CDR3 DNA sequence: TGTGCCAGCAGTTCAGGGGCGCATGGCTACACCTTC. Protein: CASSSGAHGYTF. Using reference TRBV2 and TRBJ1-2 for the parts outside the CDR3, the full variable domain is EPEVTQTPSHQVTQMGQEVILRCVPISNHLYFYWYRQILGQKVEFLVSFYNNEISEKSEIFDDQFSVERPDGSNFTLKIRSTKLEDSAMYFCASSSGAHGYTFGSGTRLTVV.

The V and J genes are TRBV5-1 and TRBJ2-3; TRBD2 matches 8 bases. The germline gives CDR1 SGHRS, CDR2 YFSETQ. J was trimmed by 1 base and V by 0 bases; bases with no gene match: 4. This CDR3 region has 16 residues. CDR3 protein: CASSLGTSPGTDTQYF. CDR3 DNA sequence: TGCGCCAGCAGCTTGGGGACTAGCCCCGGCACAGATACGCAGTATTTT.

The V gene is TRBV4-2, the J gene TRBJ1-3; D ambiguous. Trimming cost V 0 bases and J 0 bases, with 12 bases left between them. The germline CDR1 and CDR2 sequences are LGHNA and YNFKEQ. This CDR3 comprises 17 residues. CDR3 protein: CASSQDGRKRSGNTIYF. The CDR3 DNA is TGTGCCAGCAGCCAAGATGGAAGGAAGCGCTCTGGAAACACCATATATTTT.